What follows describes a single T cell receptor (beta chain). This table comes from immunoSEQ multiplex PCR, and its TCRdb copy is limited to in-frame clones, with some not included. The sample holds 600,000 to 700,000 clones, around 78% seen once. The sample is drawn from a study of shared clonotypes between healthy human individuals. V lost 5 bases and J 5 bases, leaving 7 bases between the germline ends. CDR1 and CDR2 from the germline V gene are KGHSH and LQKENI. This CDR3 is 12 amino acids long. The gene calls are TRBV18 and TRBJ1-5; D uncertain. The TCR sequence derives from a woman between 25 and 40 years old in good health. The material sequenced was memory CD4+ T cells sorted from blood. Subset: CD45RA-negative fraction. CDR3 loop: CASSSLDQPQHF. The CDR3 nucleotides are TGTGCCAGCTCATCCCTTGATCAGCCCCAGCATTTT.